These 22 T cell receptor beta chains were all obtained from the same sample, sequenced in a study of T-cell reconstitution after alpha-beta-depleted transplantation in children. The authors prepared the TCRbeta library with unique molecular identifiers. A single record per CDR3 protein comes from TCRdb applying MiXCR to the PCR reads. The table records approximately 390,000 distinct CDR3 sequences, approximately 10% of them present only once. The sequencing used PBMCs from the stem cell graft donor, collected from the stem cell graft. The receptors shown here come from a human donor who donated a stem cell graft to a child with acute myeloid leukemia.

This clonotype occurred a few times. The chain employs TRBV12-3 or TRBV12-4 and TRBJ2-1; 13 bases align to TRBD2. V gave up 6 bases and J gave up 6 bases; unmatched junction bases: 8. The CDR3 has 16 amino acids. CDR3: CASRKLAGGPVNEQFF. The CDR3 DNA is TGTGCCAGCAGGAAACTAGCGGGAGGGCCGGTCAATGAGCAGTTCTTC.

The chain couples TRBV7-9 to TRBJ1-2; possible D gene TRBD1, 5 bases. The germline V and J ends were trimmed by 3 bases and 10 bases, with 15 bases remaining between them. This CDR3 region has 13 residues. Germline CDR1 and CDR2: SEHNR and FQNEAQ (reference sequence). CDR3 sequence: CASSLGRVGDYTF. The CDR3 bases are TGTGCCAGCAGCTTGGGACGTGTGGGGGACTACACCTTC.

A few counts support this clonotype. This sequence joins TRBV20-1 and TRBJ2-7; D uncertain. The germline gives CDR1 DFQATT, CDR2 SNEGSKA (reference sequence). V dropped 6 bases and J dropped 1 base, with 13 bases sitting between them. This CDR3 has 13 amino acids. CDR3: CSAPRPNSYEQYF. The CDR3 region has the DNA TGCAGTGCCCCTAGGCCCAATTCCTACGAGCAGTACTTC.

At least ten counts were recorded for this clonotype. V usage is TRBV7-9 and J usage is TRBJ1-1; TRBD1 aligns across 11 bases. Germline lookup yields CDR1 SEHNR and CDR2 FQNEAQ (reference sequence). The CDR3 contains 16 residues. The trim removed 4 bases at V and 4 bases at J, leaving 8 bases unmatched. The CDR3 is CASSYGIGTGGTEAFF. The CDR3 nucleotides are TGTGCCAGCAGCTACGGAATCGGGACAGGGGGCACTGAAGCTTTCTTT.

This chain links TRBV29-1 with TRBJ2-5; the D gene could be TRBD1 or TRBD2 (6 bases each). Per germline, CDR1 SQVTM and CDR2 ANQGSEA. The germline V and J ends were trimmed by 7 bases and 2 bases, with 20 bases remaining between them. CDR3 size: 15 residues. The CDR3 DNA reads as TGCAGCGCCGACAGAGGGGGGTGGGGGCAAGAGACCCAGTACTTC. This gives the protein CSADRGGWGQETQYF.

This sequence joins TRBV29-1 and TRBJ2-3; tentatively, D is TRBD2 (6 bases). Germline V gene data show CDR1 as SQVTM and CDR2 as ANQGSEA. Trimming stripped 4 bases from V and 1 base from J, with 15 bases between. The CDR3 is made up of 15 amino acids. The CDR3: CSVVGTRGGTDTQYF. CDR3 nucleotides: TGCAGCGTTGTAGGGACTCGGGGAGGCACAGATACGCAGTATTTT.

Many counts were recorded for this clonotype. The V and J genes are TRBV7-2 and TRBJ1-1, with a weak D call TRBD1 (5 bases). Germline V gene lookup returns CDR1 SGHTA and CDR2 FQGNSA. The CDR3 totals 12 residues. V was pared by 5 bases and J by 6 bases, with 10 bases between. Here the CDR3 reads CASSVIRAEAFF. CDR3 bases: TGTGCCAGCAGCGTAATCAGGGCTGAAGCTTTCTTT.

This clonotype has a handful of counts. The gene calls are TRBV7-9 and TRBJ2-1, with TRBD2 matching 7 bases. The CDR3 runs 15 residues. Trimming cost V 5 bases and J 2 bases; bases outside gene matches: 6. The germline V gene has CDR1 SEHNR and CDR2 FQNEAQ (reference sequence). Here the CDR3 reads CASSPIGTTYNEQFF. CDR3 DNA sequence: TGTGCCAGCAGCCCCATAGGGACTACCTACAATGAGCAGTTCTTC.

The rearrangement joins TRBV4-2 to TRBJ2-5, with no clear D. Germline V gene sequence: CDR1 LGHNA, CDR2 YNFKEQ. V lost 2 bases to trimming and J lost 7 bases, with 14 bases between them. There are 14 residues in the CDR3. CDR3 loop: CASSQRTGFGTQYF. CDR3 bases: TGTGCCAGCAGCCAACGAACTGGTTTTGGGACCCAGTACTTC.

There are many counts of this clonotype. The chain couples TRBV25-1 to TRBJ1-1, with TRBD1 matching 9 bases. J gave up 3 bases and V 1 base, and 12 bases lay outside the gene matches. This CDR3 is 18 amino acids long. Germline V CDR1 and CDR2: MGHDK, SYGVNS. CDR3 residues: CASSEFLPPDRGYTEAFF. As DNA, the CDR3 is TGTGCCAGCAGTGAATTCTTACCCCCGGACAGGGGATACACTGAAGCTTTCTTT.

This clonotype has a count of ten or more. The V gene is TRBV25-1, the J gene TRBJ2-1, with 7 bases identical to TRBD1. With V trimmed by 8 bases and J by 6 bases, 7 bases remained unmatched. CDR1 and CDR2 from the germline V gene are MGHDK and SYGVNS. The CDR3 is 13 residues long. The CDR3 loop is CASGRTGANEQFF. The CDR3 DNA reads TGTGCCAGCGGAAGAACAGGGGCCAATGAGCAGTTCTTC. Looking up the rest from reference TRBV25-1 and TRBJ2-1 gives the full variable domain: EADIYQTPRYLVIGTGKKITLECSQTMGHDKMYWYQQDPGMELHLIHYSYGVNSTEKGDLSSESTVSRIRTEHFPLTLESARPSHTSQYLCASGRTGANEQFFGPGTRLTVL.

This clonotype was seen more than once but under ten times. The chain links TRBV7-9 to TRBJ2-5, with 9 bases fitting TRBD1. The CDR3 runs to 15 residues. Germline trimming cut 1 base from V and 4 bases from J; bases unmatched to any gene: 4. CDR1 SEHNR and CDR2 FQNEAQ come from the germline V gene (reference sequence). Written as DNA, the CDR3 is TGTGCCAGCAGCTTAGACCCGGGACAGGGAGAGACCCAGTACTTC. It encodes CASSLDPGQGETQYF.

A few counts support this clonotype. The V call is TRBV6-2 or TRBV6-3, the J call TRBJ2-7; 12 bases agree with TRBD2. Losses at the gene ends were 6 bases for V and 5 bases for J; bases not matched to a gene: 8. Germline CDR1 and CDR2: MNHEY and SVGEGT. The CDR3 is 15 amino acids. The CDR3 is CASRSRLAGDDEQYF. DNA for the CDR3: TGTGCCAGCAGATCCCGACTAGCGGGAGACGACGAGCAGTACTTC.

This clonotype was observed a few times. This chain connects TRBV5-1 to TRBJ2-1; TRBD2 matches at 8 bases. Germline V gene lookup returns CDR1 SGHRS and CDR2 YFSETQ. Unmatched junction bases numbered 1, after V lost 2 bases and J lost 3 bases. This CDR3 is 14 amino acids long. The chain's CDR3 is CASSFREGYNEQFF. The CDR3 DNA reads TGCGCCAGCAGCTTCCGGGAGGGCTACAATGAGCAGTTCTTC.

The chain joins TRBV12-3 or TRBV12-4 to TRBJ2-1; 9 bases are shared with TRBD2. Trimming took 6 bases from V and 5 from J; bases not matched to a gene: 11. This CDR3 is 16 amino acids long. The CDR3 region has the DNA TGTGCCAGCAGGGCTGCGGGAGGGGGCGAAAACAATGAGCAGTTCTTC. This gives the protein CASRAAGGGENNEQFF.

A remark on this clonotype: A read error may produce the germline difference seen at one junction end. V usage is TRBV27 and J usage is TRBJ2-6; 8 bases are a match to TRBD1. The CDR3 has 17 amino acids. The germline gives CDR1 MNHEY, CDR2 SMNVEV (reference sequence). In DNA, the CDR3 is TGTGCCAGCAGTTCCGGACAGGGCCTCTCTGGGGCCAACGGCCTGACTTTC. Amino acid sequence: CASSSGQGLSGANGLTF.

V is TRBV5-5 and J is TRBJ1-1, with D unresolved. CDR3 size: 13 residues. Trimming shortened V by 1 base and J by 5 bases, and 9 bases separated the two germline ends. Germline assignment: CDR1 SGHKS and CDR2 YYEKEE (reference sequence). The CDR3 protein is CASSLFLETEAFF. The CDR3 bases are TGTGCCAGCAGCTTGTTCCTGGAGACTGAAGCTTTCTTT.

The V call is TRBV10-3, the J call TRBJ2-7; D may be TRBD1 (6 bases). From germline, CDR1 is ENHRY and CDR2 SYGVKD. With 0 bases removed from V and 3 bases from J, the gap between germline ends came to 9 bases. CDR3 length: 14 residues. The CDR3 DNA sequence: TGTGCCATCAGTGAGTCGATAGGGGGCTACGAGCAGTACTTC. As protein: CAISESIGGYEQYF.

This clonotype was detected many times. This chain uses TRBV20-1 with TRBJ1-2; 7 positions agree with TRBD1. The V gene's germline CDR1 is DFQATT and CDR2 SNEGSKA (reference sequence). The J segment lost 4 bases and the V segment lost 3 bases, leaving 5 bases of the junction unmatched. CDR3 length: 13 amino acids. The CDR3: CSARTGFAYGYTF. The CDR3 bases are TGCAGTGCTAGGACAGGGTTCGCCTATGGCTACACCTTC.

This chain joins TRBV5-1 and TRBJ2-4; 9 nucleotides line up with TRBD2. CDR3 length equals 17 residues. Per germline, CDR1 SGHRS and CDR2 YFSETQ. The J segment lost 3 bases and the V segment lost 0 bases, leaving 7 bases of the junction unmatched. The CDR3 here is CASSLAGREGFKNIQYF. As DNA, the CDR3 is TGCGCCAGCAGCTTGGCCGGGCGGGAGGGATTCAAAAACATTCAGTACTTC.

The CDR3 spells CAISTTGIGAEAFF. The CDR3 DNA is TGTGCCATCAGTACCACAGGGATCGGGGCTGAAGCTTTCTTT. This rearrangement joins TRBV10-3 to TRBJ1-1; D might be TRBD1 (6 bases). The germline V and J ends were trimmed by 5 bases and 6 bases, with 16 bases remaining between them. The CDR3 is made up of 14 amino acids. Germline values: CDR1 ENHRY, CDR2 SYGVKD.

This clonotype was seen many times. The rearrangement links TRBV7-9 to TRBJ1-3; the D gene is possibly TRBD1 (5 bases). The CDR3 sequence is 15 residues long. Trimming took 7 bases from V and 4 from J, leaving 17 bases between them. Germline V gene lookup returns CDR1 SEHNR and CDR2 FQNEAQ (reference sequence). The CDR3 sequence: CASNLWGLSGNTIYF. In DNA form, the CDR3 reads TGTGCCAGCAACCTTTGGGGGTTGTCCGGAAACACCATATATTTT. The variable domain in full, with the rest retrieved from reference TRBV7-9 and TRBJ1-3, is DTGVSQNPRHKITKRGQNVTFRCDPISEHNRLYWYRQTLGQGPEFLTYFQNEAQLEKSRLLSDRFSAERPKGSFSTLEIQRTEQGDSAMYLCASNLWGLSGNTIYFGEGSWLTVV.